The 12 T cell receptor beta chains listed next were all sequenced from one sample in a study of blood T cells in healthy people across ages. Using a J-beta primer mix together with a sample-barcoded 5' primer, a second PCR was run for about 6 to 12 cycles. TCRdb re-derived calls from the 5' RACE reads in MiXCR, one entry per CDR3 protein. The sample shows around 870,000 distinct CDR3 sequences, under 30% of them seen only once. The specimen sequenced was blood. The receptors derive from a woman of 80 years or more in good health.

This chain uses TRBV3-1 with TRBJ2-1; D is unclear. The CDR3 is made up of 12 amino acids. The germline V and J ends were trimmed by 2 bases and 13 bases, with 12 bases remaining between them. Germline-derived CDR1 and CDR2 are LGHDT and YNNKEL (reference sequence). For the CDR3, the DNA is TGTGCCAGCAGCCAATTCGAGGAGACCCAGTTCTTC. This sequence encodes CASSQFEETQFF.

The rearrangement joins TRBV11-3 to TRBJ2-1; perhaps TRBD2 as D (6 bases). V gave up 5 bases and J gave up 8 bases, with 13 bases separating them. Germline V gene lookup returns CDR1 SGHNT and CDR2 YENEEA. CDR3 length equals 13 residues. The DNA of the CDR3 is TGTGCCAGCAGCGTCGGGAGTTCGTATGAGCAGTTCTTC. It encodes CASSVGSSYEQFF.

The CDR3 coding sequence is TGCGCCAGCAGCTTCCAGGGAGTTGGAGGAGAGACCCAGTACTTC. Translating it yields CASSFQGVGGETQYF. J is TRBJ2-5 and V is TRBV5-1, with D perhaps given as TRBD1 or TRBD2 (5 bases each). V lost 2 bases, J lost 4 bases, and 15 bases lay in between. CDR3 size: 15 residues. Germline CDR1 is SGHRS and CDR2 is YFSETQ.

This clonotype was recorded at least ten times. This CDR3 reads CASSRQRNSYEQYF. The CDR3 DNA is TGTGCCAGCAGCCGACAGAGAAACTCCTACGAGCAGTACTTC. The chain has TRBV7-9 and TRBJ2-7; D might be TRBD1 (5 bases). V lost 5 bases, J lost 0 bases, and 11 bases lay in between. Germline V gives CDR1 SEHNR, CDR2 FQNEAQ (reference sequence). CDR3 length: 14 amino acids.

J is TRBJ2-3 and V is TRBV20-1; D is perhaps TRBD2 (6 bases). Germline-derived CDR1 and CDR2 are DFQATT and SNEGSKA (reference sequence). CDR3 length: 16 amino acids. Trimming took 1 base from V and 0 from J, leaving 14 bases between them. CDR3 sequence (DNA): TGCAGTGCTAGAGGGCCCTCCGGGACTAGCACAGATACGCAGTATTTT. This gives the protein CSARGPSGTSTDTQYF.

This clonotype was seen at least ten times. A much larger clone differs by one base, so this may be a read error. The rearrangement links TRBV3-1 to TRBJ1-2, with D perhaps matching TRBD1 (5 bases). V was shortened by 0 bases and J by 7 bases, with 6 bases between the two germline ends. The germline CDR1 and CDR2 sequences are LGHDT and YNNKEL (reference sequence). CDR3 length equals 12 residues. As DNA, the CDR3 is TGTGCCAGCAGCCAAGATGGGGGTGGCTACACCTTC. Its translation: CASSQDGGGYTF.

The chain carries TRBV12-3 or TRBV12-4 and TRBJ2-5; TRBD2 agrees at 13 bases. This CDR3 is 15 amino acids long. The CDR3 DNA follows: TGTACCAACAGTTTCGGACTAGCGGGGGCCTTTGAGCAGTACTTC. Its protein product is CTNSFGLAGAFEQYF.

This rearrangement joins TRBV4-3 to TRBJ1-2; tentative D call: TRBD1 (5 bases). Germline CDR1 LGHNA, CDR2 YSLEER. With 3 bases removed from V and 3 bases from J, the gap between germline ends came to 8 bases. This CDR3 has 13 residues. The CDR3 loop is CASSHDSDYGYTF. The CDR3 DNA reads TGCGCCAGCAGCCACGACAGTGACTATGGCTACACCTTC.

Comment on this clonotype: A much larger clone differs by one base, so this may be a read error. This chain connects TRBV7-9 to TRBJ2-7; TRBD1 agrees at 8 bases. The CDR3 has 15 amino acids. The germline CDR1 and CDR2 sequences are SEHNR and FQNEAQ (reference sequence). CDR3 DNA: TGTGCCAGCAACTTAAAGAGACAGGGGAGTGACGAGCAGTACTTC. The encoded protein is CASNLKRQGSDEQYF.

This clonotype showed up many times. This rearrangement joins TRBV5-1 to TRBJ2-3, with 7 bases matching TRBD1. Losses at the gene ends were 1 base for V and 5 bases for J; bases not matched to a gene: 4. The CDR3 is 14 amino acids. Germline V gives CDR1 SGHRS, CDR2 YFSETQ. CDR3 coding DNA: TGCGCCAGCAGCTTGAAGGGGGCGGGAGATACGCAGTATTTT. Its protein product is CASSLKGAGDTQYF.

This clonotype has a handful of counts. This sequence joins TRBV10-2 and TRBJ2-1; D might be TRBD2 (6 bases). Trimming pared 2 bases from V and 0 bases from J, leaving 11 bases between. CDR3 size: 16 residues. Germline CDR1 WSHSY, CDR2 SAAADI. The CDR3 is CASSEGGTSSYNEQFF. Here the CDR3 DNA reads TGCGCCAGCAGTGAGGGCGGGACGAGCTCCTACAATGAGCAGTTCTTC.

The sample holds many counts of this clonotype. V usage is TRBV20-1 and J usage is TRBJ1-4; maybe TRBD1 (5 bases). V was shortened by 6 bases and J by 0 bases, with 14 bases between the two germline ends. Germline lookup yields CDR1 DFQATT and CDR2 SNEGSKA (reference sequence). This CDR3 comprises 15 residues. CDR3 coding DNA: TGCAGTGCCACCTCCGGGGGATCAACTAATGAAAAACTGTTTTTT. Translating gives CSATSGGSTNEKLFF.